The TCR beta chain described here comes from a study of cytomegalovirus exposure and HLA in healthy donors. Points from the study as a whole: Generally TCR sequences proved uncommon, though certain public TCRs appeared in numerous donors.

Regarding this clone: Its antigen is undetermined.

Generated by immunoSEQ multiplex PCR, the TCRdb table keeps only in-frame clones and is missing some. Of 97,000 or so clones detected, about 95% appear once; the ten largest clones hold 0.89%. The germline V gene has CDR1 SGDLS and CDR2 YYNGEE. CDR3 length equals 14 residues. Deletions cut 0 bases from V and 4 bases from J, with 10 bases between. This clonotype was obtained from a woman under 30 in good health and CMV-seronegative. This chain connects TRBV9 to TRBJ1-2, with D uncertain. The sequenced sample consisted of PBMCs. This chain's CDR3 is CASSVDPEGYGYTF. As DNA, the CDR3 is TGTGCCAGCAGCGTAGATCCCGAGGGCTATGGCTACACCTTC. Full variable domain (outside the CDR3, taken from reference TRBV9 and TRBJ1-2): DSGVTQTPKHLITATGQRVTLRCSPRSGDLSVYWYQQSLDQGLQFLIQYYNGEERAKGNILERFSAQQFPDLHSELNLSSLELGDSALYFCASSVDPEGYGYTFGSGTRLTVV.